Listed below are T cell receptor beta chains from one sample, sequenced in a study of blood T cells in healthy people across ages. TCRdb itself ran the 5' RACE reads through MiXCR, one entry per CDR3 protein. This sample has nearly 800,000 distinct CDR3 sequences, with 56% found just once. The source material was blood. The receptors here all came from a man in his forties or fifties in good health. The CDR3 runs from the conserved cysteine through the conserved F or W. Fields, in order: V gene, J gene, CDR3 protein.

v_call: TRBV7-3
j_call: TRBJ1-2
cdr3_aa: CASSSPGADYGYTF

v_call: TRBV24-1
j_call: TRBJ1-2
cdr3_aa: CATSDLGDGYTF

v_call: TRBV28
j_call: TRBJ2-7
cdr3_aa: CASSPFQALPMTNEQYF

v_call: TRBV20-1
j_call: NA
cdr3_aa: CSANVEISYNEQYF

v_call: TRBV29-1
j_call: TRBJ1-2
cdr3_aa: CSAGTVGQGAMNYGYTF

v_call: TRBV11-2
j_call: TRBJ2-7
cdr3_aa: CASSSGPYSYEQYF

v_call: TRBV21-1
j_call: TRBJ2-7
cdr3_aa: CASKGQGIVDAPYEQYF

v_call: TRBV7-2
j_call: TRBJ2-3
cdr3_aa: CASTGRSTDTQYF

v_call: TRBV6-2/TRBV6-3
j_call: NA
cdr3_aa: CASRRAPLQAYEQYF

v_call: TRBV18
j_call: TRBJ1-2
cdr3_aa: CASSPSLGQGAVNYGYTF

v_call: TRBV14
j_call: TRBJ2-3
cdr3_aa: CASSPRQGRSADTQYF

v_call: TRBV15
j_call: TRBJ1-2
cdr3_aa: CATSRDWGGNYGYTF

v_call: TRBV7-8
j_call: TRBJ1-4
cdr3_aa: CASSLDSRTNEKLFF

v_call: TRBV2
j_call: NA
cdr3_aa: CASSEVWQETQYF

v_call: TRBV7-9
j_call: TRBJ2-1
cdr3_aa: CASSSIGNFNREEQQFF

v_call: TRBV29-1
j_call: TRBJ2-7
cdr3_aa: CSVGDRGYGQYF

v_call: TRBV20-1
j_call: TRBJ1-2
cdr3_aa: CSARDSGIYGYTF

v_call: TRBV20-1
j_call: TRBJ2-7
cdr3_aa: CSARDPAGPSYEQYF

v_call: TRBV4-3
j_call: TRBJ2-3
cdr3_aa: CASSHSYSGRASSTDTQYF

v_call: TRBV10-3
j_call: TRBJ2-3
cdr3_aa: CAIKGTRGTDTQYF

v_call: TRBV9
j_call: TRBJ2-1
cdr3_aa: CASSVELAGGNNEQFF

v_call: TRBV6-1
j_call: TRBJ2-2
cdr3_aa: CASSGQKSNTGELFF

v_call: TRBV3-1
j_call: TRBJ2-7
cdr3_aa: CASSPPWGTSGLRRGEQYF

v_call: TRBV3-1
j_call: TRBJ2-2
cdr3_aa: CASSQNTGELFF

v_call: TRBV4-2
j_call: TRBJ2-1
cdr3_aa: CASSLLLGLAGSYNEQFF

v_call: TRBV29-1
j_call: TRBJ1-2
cdr3_aa: CSVQGGLDGYTF

v_call: TRBV12-5
j_call: TRBJ2-1
cdr3_aa: CASAPRQGANEQFF

v_call: TRBV12-5
j_call: TRBJ2-2
cdr3_aa: CASGSTPINTGELFF

v_call: TRBV7-2
j_call: NA
cdr3_aa: CASSVALKPEQYF

v_call: TRBV5-1
j_call: TRBJ2-7
cdr3_aa: CASSLEGSNRYEQYF

v_call: TRBV5-6
j_call: TRBJ2-1
cdr3_aa: CASSSLTPGQGAYEQFF

v_call: TRBV3-1
j_call: TRBJ2-7
cdr3_aa: CASSQDRGWGTEQYF

v_call: TRBV20-1
j_call: TRBJ1-2
cdr3_aa: CSAGIRALSLFYGYTF

v_call: TRBV12-3/TRBV12-4
j_call: TRBJ2-5
cdr3_aa: CASSLASPLGGTQYF

v_call: TRBV28
j_call: TRBJ2-7
cdr3_aa: CASGERTGGSYEQYF

v_call: TRBV7-9
j_call: TRBJ2-7
cdr3_aa: CACALGVYYEQYF

v_call: TRBV7-9
j_call: TRBJ2-1
cdr3_aa: CASSLKRQGPWETQFF

v_call: TRBV4-3
j_call: TRBJ2-5
cdr3_aa: CASSQGGTNEQYF

v_call: TRBV29-1
j_call: TRBJ1-2
cdr3_aa: CSVEAGLYGYTF

v_call: TRBV7-9
j_call: TRBJ2-3
cdr3_aa: CASSESGTSLVTQYF

v_call: TRBV7-9
j_call: NA
cdr3_aa: CASSIQTGPNSYEQYF

v_call: TRBV4-2
j_call: TRBJ1-2
cdr3_aa: CASSQDLTGGYGYTF

v_call: TRBV7-2
j_call: TRBJ1-2
cdr3_aa: CASSFTGAGYTF

v_call: TRBV20-1
j_call: TRBJ2-7
cdr3_aa: CSARTEGVHSALTYEQYF

v_call: TRBV14
j_call: TRBJ1-2
cdr3_aa: CASSPHQNYGYTF

v_call: TRBV24-1
j_call: TRBJ1-2
cdr3_aa: CATSSNYRSEHDYGYTF

v_call: TRBV7-2
j_call: TRBJ2-3
cdr3_aa: CASSLVGGLAGAADTQYF

v_call: TRBV7-9
j_call: TRBJ2-5
cdr3_aa: CASSQPGQGDQETQYF

v_call: TRBV28
j_call: TRBJ2-5
cdr3_aa: CASSRLASFGETQYF

v_call: TRBV5-1
j_call: TRBJ2-7
cdr3_aa: CASSLLVRQSSYEQYF